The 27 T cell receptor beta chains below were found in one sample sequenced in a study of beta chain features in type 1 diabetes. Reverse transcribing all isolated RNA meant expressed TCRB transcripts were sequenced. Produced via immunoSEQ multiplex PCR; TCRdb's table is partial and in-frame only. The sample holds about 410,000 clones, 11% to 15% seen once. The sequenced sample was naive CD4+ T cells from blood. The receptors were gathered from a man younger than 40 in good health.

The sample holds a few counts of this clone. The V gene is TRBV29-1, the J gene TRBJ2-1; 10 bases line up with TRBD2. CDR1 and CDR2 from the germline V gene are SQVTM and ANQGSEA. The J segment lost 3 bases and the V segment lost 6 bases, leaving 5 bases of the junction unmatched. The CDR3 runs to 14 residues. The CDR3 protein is CSVASGRSYNEQFF. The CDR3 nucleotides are TGCAGCGTAGCTAGCGGGAGAAGCTACAATGAGCAGTTCTTC.

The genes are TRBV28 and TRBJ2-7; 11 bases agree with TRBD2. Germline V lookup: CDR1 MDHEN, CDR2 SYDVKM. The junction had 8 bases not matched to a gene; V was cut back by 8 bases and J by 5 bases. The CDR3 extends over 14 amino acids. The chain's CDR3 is CASLSSGRPNEQYV. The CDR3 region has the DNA TGTGCCAGCTTGTCTAGCGGGAGGCCCAACGAGCAGTACGTC.

The CDR3 nucleotides read TGCGCCAGCAGCTTGCGAGGCCCCCTAGACAATGAGCAGTTCTTC. Its protein is CASSLRGPLDNEQFF. This rearrangement joins TRBV5-1 to TRBJ2-1; unclear D gene. Germline V gene sequence: CDR1 SGHRS, CDR2 YFSETQ. CDR3 length: 15 residues. V gave up 1 base and J gave up 5 bases, with 13 bases separating them.

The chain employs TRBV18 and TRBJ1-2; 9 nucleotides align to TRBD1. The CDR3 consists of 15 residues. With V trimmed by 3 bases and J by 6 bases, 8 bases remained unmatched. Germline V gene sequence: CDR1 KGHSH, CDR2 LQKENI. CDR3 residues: CASSPIGQGTNGYTF. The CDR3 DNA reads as TGTGCCAGCTCACCCATTGGACAGGGGACGAATGGCTACACCTTC. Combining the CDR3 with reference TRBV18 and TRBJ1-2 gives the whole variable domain NAGVMQNPRHLVRRRGQEARLRCSPMKGHSHVYWYRQLPEEGLKFMVYLQKENIIDESGMPKERFSAEFPKEGPSILRIQQVVRGDSAAYFCASSPIGQGTNGYTFGSGTRLTVV.

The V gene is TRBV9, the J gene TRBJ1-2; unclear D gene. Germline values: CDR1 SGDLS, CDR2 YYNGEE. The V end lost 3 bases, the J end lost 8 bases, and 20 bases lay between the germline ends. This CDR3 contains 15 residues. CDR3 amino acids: CASSAAGRVNSGYTF. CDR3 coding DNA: TGTGCCAGCAGCGCAGCGGGCAGAGTAAACTCGGGCTACACCTTC.

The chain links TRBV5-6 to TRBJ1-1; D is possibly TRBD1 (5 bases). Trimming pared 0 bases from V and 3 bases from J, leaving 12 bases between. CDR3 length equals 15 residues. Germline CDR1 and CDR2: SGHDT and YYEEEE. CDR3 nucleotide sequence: TGTGCCAGCAGCTTGGCCAGGCAGGGACACACTGAAGCTTTCTTT. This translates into CASSLARQGHTEAFF.

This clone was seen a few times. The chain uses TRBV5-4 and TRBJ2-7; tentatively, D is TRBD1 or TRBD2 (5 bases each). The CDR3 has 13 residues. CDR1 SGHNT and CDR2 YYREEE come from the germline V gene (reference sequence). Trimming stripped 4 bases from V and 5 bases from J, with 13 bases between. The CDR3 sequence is CASSGTQGHEQYF. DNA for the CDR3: TGTGCCAGCAGCGGAACTCAGGGACACGAGCAGTACTTC.

This CDR3 reads CSVGTLRAGGADTQYF. The CDR3, as DNA: TGCAGCGTTGGGACCCTCCGGGCGGGAGGAGCAGATACGCAGTATTTT. V gene TRBV29-1 combines with J gene TRBJ2-3, with 8 bases lining up with TRBD2. Germline-derived CDR1 and CDR2 are SQVTM and ANQGSEA. The J segment lost 4 bases and the V segment lost 4 bases, leaving 13 bases of the junction unmatched. The CDR3 covers 16 residues.

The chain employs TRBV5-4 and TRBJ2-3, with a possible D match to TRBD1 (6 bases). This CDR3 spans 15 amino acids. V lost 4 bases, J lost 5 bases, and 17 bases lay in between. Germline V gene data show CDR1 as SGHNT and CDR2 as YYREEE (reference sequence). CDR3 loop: CASSLQGRGGDTQYF. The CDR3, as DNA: TGTGCCAGCAGCCTACAGGGTAGAGGTGGAGATACGCAGTATTTT.

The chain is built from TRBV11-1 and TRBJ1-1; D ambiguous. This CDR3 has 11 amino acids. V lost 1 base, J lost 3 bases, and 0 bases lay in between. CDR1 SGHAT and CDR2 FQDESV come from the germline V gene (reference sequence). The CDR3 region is CASSLDTEAFF. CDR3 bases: TGTGCCAGCAGCTTAGACACTGAAGCTTTCTTT.

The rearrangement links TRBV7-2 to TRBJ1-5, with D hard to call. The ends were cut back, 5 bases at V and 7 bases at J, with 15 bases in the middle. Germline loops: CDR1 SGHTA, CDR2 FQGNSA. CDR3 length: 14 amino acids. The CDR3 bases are TGTGCCAGCAGCCCCGGCACCACCGGCCAGCCCCAGCATTTT. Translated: CASSPGTTGQPQHF. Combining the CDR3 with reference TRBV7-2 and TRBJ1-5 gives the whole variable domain GAGVSQSPSNKVTEKGKDVELRCDPISGHTALYWYRQSLGQGLEFLIYFQGNSAPDKSGLPSDRFSAERTGGSVSTLTIQRTQQEDSAVYLCASSPGTTGQPQHFGDGTRLSIL.

The DNA for the CDR3 is TGTGCCAGCTCACCAGAGAACACTGAAGCTTTCTTT. This sequence encodes CASSPENTEAFF. This sequence joins TRBV18 and TRBJ1-1; D gene ambiguous. CDR3 length equals 12 residues. Trimming took off 2 bases at V and 1 base at J, with 2 bases between the two ends. The germline V gene encodes CDR1 KGHSH and CDR2 LQKENI. Full variable domain (outside the CDR3, taken from reference TRBV18 and TRBJ1-1): NAGVMQNPRHLVRRRGQEARLRCSPMKGHSHVYWYRQLPEEGLKFMVYLQKENIIDESGMPKERFSAEFPKEGPSILRIQQVVRGDSAAYFCASSPENTEAFFGQGTRLTVV.

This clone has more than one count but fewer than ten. CDR3 in amino acids: CASSRRTASYNEQFF. The DNA of the CDR3 is TGTGCCAGCAGTCGCCGGACAGCCTCCTACAATGAGCAGTTCTTC. The chain links TRBV6-5 to TRBJ2-1; weak D call: TRBD1 (6 bases). The germline V gene encodes CDR1 MNHEY and CDR2 SVGAGI. V gave up 5 bases and J gave up 0 bases, with 11 bases separating them. The CDR3 spans 15 residues.

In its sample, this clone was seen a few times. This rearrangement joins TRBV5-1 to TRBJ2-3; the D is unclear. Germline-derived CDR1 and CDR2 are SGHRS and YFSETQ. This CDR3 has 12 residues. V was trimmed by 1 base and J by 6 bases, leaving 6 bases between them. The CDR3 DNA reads TGCGCCAGCAGCTTGTCTGCCGATACGCAGTATTTT. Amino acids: CASSLSADTQYF. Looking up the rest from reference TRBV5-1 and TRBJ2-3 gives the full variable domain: KAGVTQTPRYLIKTRGQQVTLSCSPISGHRSVSWYQQTPGQGLQFLFEYFSETQRNKGNFPGRFSGRQFSNSRSEMNVSTLELGDSALYLCASSLSADTQYFGPGTRLTVL.

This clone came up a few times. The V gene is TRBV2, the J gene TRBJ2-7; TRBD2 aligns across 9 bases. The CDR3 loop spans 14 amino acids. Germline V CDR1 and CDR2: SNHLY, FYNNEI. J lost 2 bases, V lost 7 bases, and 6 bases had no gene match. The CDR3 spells CASKTSGNPYEQYV. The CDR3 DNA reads TGTGCCAGCAAGACTAGCGGAAACCCCTACGAGCAGTACGTC.

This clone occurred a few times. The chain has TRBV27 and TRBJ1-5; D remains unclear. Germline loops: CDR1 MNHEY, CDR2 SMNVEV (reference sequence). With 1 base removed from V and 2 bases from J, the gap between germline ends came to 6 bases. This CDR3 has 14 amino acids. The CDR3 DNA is TGTGCCAGCAGTTTATATGTGGGCAATCAGCCCCAGCATTTT. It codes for CASSLYVGNQPQHF.

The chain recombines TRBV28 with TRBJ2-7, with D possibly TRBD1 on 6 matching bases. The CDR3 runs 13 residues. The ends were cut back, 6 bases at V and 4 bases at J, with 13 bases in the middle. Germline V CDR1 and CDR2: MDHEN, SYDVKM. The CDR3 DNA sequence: TGTGCCAGCAGCGATGGACAGAGGTACGAGCAGTACGTC. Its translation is CASSDGQRYEQYV.

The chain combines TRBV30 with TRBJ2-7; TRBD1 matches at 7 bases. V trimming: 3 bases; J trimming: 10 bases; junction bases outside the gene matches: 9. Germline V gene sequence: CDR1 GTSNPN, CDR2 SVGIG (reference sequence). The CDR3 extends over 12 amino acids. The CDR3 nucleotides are TGTGCCTGGAGCCCGGGACAGTCGAACCAGTACGTC. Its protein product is CAWSPGQSNQYV.

CDR3 DNA: TGCAGCGTTGAAGATCAGGCACTAGCGGGAGGCCTCTCCTACAATGAGCAGTTCTTC. Encoded protein: CSVEDQALAGGLSYNEQFF. The chain recombines TRBV29-1 with TRBJ2-1; 12 nucleotides match TRBD2. Germline V lookup: CDR1 SQVTM, CDR2 ANQGSEA. V lost 0 bases and J lost 0; bases outside the gene matches: 9. The CDR3 length is 19 residues.

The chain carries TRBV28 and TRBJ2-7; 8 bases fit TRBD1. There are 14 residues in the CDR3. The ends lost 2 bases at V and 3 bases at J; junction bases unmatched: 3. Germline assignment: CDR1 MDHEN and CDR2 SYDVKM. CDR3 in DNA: TGTGCCAGCAGTTTAGCGACAGGGGTCTACGAGCAGTACGTC. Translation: CASSLATGVYEQYV.

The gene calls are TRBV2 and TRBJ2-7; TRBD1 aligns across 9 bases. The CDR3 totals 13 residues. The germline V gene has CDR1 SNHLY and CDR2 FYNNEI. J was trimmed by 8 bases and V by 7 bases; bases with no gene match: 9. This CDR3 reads CASKDRGLRKQYF. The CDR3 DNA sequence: TGTGCCAGCAAGGACAGGGGCCTACGCAAGCAGTACTTC.

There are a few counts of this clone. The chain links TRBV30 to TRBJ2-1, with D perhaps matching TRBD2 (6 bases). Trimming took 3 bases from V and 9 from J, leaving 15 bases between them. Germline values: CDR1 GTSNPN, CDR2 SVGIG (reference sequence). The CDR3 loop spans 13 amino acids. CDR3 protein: CAWRDYSSGEQFF. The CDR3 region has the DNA TGTGCCTGGAGGGACTATTCTTCAGGTGAGCAGTTCTTC. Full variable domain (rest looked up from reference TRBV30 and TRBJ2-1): SQTIHQWPATLVQPVGSPLSLECTVEGTSNPNLYWYRQAAGRGLQLLFYSVGIGQISSEVPQNLSASRPQDRQFILSSKKLLLSDSGFYLCAWRDYSSGEQFFGPGTRLTVL.

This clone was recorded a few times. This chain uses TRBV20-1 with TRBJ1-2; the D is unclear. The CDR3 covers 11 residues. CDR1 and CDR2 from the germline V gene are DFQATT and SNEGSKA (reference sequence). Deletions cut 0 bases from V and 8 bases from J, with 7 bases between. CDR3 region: CSAREPRGYTF. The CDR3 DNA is TGCAGTGCTAGAGAACCGAGGGGCTACACCTTC.

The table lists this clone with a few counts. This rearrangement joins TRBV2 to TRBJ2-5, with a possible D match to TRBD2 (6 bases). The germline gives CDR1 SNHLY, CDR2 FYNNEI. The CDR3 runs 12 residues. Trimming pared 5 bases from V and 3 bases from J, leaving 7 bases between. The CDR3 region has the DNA TGTGCCAGCAGTTCGGGGGAAGAGACCCAGTACTTC. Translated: CASSSGEETQYF.

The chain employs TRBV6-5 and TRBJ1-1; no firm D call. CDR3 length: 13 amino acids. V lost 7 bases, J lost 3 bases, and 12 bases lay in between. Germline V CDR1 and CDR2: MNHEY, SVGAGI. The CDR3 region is CASTGGVDTEAFF. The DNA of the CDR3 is TGTGCCAGCACGGGAGGAGTTGACACTGAAGCTTTCTTT.

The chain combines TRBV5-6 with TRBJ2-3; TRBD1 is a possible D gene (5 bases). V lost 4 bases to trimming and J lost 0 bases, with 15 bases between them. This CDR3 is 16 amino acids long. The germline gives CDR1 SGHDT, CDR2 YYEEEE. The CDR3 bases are TGTGCCAGCAGCCAAAGGACAAACCCTAGCACAGATACGCAGTATTTT. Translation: CASSQRTNPSTDTQYF.

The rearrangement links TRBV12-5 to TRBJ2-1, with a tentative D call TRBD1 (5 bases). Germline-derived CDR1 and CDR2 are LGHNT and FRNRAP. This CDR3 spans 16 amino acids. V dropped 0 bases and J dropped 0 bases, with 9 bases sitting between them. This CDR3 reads CASGLVVTASYNEQFF. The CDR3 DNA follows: TGTGCTAGTGGTTTGGTAGTGACAGCCTCCTACAATGAGCAGTTCTTC.